The T cell receptor beta chain under discussion was sequenced for a study of blood T cell repertoires in COVID-19. Study overall: Material from acute and convalescent COVID-19 was sourced from the United States, Italy and Spain.

Sequencing was performed with immunoSEQ multiplex PCR; in TCRdb, only in-frame clones are kept and a portion is missing. The table includes fewer than 350,000 clones, nearly 90% detected once. The sequence was obtained from a woman aged 18-29 years with acute COVID-19. Input material: PBMCs or T cells enriched from blood (not recorded which).

CDR3 sequence (DNA): TGTGCCAGCAGCCAGAGGACTAGCGGGGGGCAAGAGACCCAGTACTTC. This sequence encodes CASSQRTSGGQETQYF. The chain joins TRBV13 to TRBJ2-5; 14 nucleotides line up with TRBD2. This CDR3 comprises 16 residues. The V segment lost 5 bases and the J segment 2 bases; nucleotides outside the gene matches: 4. The germline gives CDR1 PRHDT, CDR2 FYEKMQ (reference sequence).